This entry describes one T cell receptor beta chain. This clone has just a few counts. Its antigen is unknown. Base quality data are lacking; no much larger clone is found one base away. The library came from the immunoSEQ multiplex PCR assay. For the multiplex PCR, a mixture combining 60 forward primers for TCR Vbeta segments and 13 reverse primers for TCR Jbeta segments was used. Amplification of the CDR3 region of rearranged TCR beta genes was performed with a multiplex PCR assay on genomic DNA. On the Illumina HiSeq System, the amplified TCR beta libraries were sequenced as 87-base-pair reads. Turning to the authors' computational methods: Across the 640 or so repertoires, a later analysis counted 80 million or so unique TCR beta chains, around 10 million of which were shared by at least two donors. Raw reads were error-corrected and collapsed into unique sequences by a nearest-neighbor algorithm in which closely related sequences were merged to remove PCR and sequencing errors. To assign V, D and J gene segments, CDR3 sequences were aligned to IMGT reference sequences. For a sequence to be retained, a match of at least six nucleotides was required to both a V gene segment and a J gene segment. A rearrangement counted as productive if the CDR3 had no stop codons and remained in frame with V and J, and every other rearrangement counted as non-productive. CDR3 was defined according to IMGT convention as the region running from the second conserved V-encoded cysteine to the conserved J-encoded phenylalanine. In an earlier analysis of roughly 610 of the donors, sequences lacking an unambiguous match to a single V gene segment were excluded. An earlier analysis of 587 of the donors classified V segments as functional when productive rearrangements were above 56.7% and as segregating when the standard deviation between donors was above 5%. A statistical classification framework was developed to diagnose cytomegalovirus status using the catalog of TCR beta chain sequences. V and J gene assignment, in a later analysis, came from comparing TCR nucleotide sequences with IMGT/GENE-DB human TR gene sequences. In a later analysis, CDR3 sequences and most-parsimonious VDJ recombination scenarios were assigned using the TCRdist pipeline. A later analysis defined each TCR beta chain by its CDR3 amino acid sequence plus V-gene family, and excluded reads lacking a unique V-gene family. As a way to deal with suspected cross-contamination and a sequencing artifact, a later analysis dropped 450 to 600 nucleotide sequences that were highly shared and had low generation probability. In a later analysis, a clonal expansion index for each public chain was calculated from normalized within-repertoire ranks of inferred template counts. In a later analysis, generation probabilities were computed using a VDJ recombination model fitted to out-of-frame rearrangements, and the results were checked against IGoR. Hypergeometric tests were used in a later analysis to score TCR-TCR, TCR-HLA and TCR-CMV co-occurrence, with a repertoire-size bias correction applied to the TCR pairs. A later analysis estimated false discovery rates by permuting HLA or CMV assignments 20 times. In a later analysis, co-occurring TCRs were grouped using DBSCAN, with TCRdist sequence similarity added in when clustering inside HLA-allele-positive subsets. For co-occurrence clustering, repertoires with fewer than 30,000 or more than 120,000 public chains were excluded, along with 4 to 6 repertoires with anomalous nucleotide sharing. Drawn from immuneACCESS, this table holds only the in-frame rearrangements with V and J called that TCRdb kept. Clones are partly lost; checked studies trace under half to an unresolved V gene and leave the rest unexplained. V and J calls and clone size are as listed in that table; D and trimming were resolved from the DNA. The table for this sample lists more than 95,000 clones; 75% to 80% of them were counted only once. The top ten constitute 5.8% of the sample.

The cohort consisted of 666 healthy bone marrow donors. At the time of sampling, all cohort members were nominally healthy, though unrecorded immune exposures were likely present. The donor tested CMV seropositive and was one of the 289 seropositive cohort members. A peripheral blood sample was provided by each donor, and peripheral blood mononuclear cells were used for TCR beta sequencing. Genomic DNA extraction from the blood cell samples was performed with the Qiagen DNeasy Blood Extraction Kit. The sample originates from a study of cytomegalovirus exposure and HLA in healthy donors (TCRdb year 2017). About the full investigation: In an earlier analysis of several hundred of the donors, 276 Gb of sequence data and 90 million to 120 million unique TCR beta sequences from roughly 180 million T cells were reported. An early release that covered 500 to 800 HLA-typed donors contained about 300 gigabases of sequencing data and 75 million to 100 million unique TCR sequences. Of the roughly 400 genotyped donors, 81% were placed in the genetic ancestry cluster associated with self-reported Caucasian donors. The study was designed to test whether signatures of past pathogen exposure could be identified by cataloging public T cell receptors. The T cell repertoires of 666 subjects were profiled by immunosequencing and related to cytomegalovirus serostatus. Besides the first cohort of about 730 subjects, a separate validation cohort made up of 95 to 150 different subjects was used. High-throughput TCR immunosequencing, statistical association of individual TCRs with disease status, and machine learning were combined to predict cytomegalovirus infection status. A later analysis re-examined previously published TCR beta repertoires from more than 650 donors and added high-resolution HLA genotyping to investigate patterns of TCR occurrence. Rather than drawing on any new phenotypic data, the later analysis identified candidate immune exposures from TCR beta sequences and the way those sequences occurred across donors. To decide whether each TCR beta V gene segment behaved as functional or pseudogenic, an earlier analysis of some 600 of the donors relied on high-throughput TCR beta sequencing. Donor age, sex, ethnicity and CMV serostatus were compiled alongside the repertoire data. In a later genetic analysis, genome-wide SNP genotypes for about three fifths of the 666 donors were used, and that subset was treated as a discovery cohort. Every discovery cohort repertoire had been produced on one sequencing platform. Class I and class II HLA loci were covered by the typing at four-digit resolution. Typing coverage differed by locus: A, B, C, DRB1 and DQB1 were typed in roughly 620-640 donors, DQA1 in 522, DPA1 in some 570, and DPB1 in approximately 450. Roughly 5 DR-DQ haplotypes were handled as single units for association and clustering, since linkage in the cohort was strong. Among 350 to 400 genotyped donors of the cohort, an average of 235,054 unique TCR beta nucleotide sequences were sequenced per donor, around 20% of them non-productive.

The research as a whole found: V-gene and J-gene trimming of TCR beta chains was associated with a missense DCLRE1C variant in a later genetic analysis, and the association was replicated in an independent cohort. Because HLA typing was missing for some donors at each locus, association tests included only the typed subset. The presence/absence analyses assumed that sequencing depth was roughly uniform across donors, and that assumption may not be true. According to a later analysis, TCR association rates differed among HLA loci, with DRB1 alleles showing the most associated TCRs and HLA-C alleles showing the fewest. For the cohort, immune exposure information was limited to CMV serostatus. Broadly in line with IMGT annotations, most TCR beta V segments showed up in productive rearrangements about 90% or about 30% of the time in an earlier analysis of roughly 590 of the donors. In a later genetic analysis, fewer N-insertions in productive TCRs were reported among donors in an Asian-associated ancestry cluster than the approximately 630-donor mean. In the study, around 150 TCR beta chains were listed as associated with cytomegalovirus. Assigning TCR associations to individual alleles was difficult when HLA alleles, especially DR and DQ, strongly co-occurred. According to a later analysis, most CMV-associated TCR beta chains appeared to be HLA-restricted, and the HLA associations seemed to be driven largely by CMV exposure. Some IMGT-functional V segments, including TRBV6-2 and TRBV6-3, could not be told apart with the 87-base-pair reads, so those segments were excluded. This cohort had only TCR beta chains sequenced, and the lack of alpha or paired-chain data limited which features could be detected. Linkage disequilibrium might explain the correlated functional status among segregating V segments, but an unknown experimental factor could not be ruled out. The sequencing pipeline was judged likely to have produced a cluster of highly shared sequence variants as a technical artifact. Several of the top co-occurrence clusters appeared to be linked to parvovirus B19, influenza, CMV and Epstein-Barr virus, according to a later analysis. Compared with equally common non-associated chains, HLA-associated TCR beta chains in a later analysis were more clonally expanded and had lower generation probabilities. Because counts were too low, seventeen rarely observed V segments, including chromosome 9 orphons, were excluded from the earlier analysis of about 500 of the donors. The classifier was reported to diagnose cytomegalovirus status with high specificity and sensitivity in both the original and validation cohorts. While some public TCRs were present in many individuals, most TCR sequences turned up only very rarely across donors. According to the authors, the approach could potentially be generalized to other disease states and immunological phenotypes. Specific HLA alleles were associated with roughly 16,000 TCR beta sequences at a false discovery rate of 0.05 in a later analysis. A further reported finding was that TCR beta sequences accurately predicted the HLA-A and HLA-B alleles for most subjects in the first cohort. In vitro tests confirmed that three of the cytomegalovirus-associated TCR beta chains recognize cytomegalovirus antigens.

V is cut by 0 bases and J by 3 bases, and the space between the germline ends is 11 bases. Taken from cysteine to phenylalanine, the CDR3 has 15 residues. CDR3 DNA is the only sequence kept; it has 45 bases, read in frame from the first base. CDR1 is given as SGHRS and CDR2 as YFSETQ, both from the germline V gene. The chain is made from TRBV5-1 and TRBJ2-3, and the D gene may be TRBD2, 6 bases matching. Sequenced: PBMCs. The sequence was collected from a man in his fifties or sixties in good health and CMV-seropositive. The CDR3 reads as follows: CASSLAGDSTDTQYF. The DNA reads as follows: TGCGCCAGCAGCTTGGCGGGGGACTCGACAGATACGCAGTATTTT.